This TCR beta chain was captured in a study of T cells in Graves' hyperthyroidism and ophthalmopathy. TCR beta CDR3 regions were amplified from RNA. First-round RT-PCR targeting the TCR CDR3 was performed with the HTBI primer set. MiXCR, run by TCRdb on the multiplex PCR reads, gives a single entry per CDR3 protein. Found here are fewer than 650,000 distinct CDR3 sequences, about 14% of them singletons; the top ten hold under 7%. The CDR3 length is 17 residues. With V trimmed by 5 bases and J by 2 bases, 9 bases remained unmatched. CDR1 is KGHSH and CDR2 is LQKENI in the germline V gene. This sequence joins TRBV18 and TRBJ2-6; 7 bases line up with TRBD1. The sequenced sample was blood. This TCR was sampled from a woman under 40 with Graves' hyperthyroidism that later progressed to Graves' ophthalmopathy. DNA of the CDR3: TGTGCCAGCTCAACAAGTAGCAGGGGGACTGGGGCCAACGTCCTGACTTTC. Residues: CASSTSSRGTGANVLTF.